The subject of this entry is one TCR beta chain. The sample comes from a study of cytomegalovirus exposure and HLA in healthy donors. Use of 60 Vbeta and 13 Jbeta primers characterized the PCR. Per the authors' pipeline: A later analysis counted about 80 million unique TCR beta chains, some 10 million shared. The data were produced by immunoSEQ multiplex PCR, yet TCRdb's version contains in-frame clones alone and is incomplete. From that table come the V and J calls and clone size; the DNA was used to work out D and trimming. The data show 200,000 to 300,000 clones, 82% seen once. CDR1 and CDR2 from the germline V gene are SGHDT and YYEEEE. The CDR3 spans 15 residues. The germline V and J ends were trimmed by 1 base and 3 bases, with 13 bases remaining between them. Donors were nominally healthy when sampled, though unrecorded immune exposures were likely.

J is TRBJ1-1 and V is TRBV5-6; D possibly corresponds to TRBD1 (6 bases). The receptor comes from a woman in her thirties or forties in good health and CMV-seropositive. Material: PBMCs. The CDR3 nucleotides read TGTGCCAGCAGCTTGACAGGGTACCCTTACACTGAAGCTTTCTTT. Residues: CASSLTGYPYTEAFF.